Each of the 12 T cell receptor beta chains below was sequenced from the same sample in a study of blood T cell repertoires in COVID-19. TCRdb's table, derived via immunoSEQ multiplex PCR, lists solely in-frame clones and lacks some. The repertoire holds fewer than 350,000 clones, with 87% as singletons. Sequenced: peripheral blood. These receptor sequences come from a man aged 30-40 years with COVID-19, enrolled during active disease.

This clone was counted between two and nine times. The chain links TRBV4-2 to TRBJ2-1, with D unclear. The CDR3 has 16 residues. V was clipped by 0 bases and J by 4 bases, with 13 bases between them. Germline V gene sequence: CDR1 LGHNA, CDR2 YNFKEQ. The DNA for the CDR3 is TGTGCCAGCAGCCAAGATTTGGGTCTCGGGTACAATGAGCAGTTCTTC. Translated: CASSQDLGLGYNEQFF.

The chain carries TRBV7-9 and TRBJ1-2, with a tentative D call TRBD1 (5 bases). The CDR3 spans 12 residues. Trimming took off 8 bases at V and 3 bases at J, with 10 bases between the two ends. Per the germline V gene, CDR1 is SEHNR and CDR2 is FQNEAQ (reference sequence). The CDR3 loop reads CASQGTYYGYTF. The CDR3 region has the DNA TGTGCCAGCCAGGGAACCTACTATGGCTACACCTTC. The full variable domain, with the rest looked up from reference TRBV7-9 and TRBJ1-2, is DTGVSQNPRHKITKRGQNVTFRCDPISEHNRLYWYRQTLGQGPEFLTYFQNEAQLEKSRLLSDRFSAERPKGSFSTLEIQRTEQGDSAMYLCASQGTYYGYTFGSGTRLTVV.

The rearrangement uses TRBV30 and TRBJ1-2, with D unclear. Trimming pared 3 bases from V and 2 bases from J, leaving 7 bases between. The V gene's germline CDR1 is GTSNPN and CDR2 SVGIG (reference sequence). CDR3 length equals 12 residues. The CDR3 DNA follows: TGTGCCTGGAGGTTCTCGAACTATGGCTACACCTTC. Its protein is CAWRFSNYGYTF. Drawing the rest from reference TRBV30 and TRBJ1-2, the complete variable domain is SQTIHQWPATLVQPVGSPLSLECTVEGTSNPNLYWYRQAAGRGLQLLFYSVGIGQISSEVPQNLSASRPQDRQFILSSKKLLLSDSGFYLCAWRFSNYGYTFGSGTRLTVV.

The gene calls are TRBV10-3 and TRBJ1-5, with a weak D call TRBD1 (6 bases). This CDR3 has 17 residues. The V end was cut by 0 bases, the J end by 2 bases, with 14 bases between. Germline CDR1 ENHRY, CDR2 SYGVKD. CDR3 in amino acids: CAISESLGRGGNQPQHF. The CDR3 nucleotides read TGTGCCATCAGTGAGTCGCTGGGCAGGGGTGGCAATCAGCCCCAGCATTTT.

V is TRBV5-4 and J is TRBJ2-3; D may be TRBD1 (6 bases). The V and J ends lost 5 bases and 0 bases respectively, with 13 bases between them. This CDR3 has 15 residues. Germline V gene sequence: CDR1 SGHNT, CDR2 YYREEE (reference sequence). The CDR3: CASRGGQHSTDTQYF. The CDR3 DNA sequence: TGTGCCAGCAGAGGCGGACAGCACAGCACAGATACGCAGTATTTT.

This clone was observed a few times. The chain combines TRBV6-5 with TRBJ1-4; possibly TRBD1 for D (5 bases). V lost 3 bases to trimming and J lost 10 bases, with 12 bases between them. The CDR3 contains 13 residues. CDR1 and CDR2 (germline): MNHEY, SVGAGI. The CDR3 DNA reads as TGTGCCAGCAGTTATGGACAAGGCGGAAAACTGTTTTTT. Its protein product is CASSYGQGGKLFF.

This chain joins TRBV19 and TRBJ1-1; tentatively, D is TRBD1 (5 bases). The CDR3 has 12 amino acids. Germline values: CDR1 LNHDA, CDR2 SQIVND (reference sequence). Trimming took 7 bases from V and 9 from J, leaving 15 bases between them. The CDR3 bases are TGTGCCAGTAACCCAATGGGGGGTAAAGCTTTCTTT. Protein: CASNPMGGKAFF.

This chain connects TRBV19 to TRBJ1-2; D is uncertain. V was pared by 9 bases and J by 5 bases, with 16 bases between. Germline values: CDR1 LNHDA, CDR2 SQIVND (reference sequence). The CDR3 spans 13 residues. Here the CDR3 reads CASTVTTVYGYTF. The CDR3 nucleotides read TGTGCCAGCACCGTGACAACCGTTTATGGCTACACCTTC.

This chain links TRBV19 with TRBJ1-5; TRBD1 is a possible D gene (6 bases). This CDR3 spans 14 amino acids. V lost 3 bases, J lost 6 bases, and 12 bases lay in between. Germline values: CDR1 LNHDA, CDR2 SQIVND (reference sequence). CDR3 amino acids: CASSIRAGAQPQHF. CDR3 nucleotide sequence: TGTGCCAGTAGTATTAGGGCAGGGGCTCAGCCCCAGCATTTT.

V and J are TRBV6-6 and TRBJ2-7; a possible D gene is TRBD1 (7 bases). Germline loops: CDR1 MNHNY, CDR2 SVGAGI (reference sequence). Trimming cost V 5 bases and J 2 bases, with 16 bases left between them. The CDR3 is 15 amino acids. The DNA of the CDR3 is TGTGCCAGCAGTCCTGCGGGACAGTACACCTACGAGCAGTACTTC. Its translation is CASSPAGQYTYEQYF.

The chain is built from TRBV7-9 and TRBJ1-5, with 7 bases identical to TRBD1. Germline-derived CDR1 and CDR2 are SEHNR and FQNEAQ (reference sequence). CDR3 length: 14 residues. The J segment lost 7 bases and the V segment lost 4 bases, leaving 7 bases of the junction unmatched. The CDR3 DNA follows: TGTGCCAGCAGCTCATTGACAGGGCTGCAGCCCCAGCATTTT. Protein: CASSSLTGLQPQHF. Full variable domain (outside the CDR3, taken from reference TRBV7-9 and TRBJ1-5): DTGVSQNPRHKITKRGQNVTFRCDPISEHNRLYWYRQTLGQGPEFLTYFQNEAQLEKSRLLSDRFSAERPKGSFSTLEIQRTEQGDSAMYLCASSSLTGLQPQHFGDGTRLSIL.

This clone appeared once. The chain joins TRBV3-1 (or the pseudogene TRBV3-2) to TRBJ1-6, with D tentatively TRBD1 (5 bases). CDR1 is LGHDT, CDR2 YNNKEL, per germline (reference sequence). CDR3 length equals 14 residues. V shed 6 bases and J shed 7 bases, with 13 bases lying between them. The CDR3 sequence is CASRALGQNSPLHF. CDR3 nucleotide sequence: TGTGCCAGCAGAGCGTTGGGGCAGAATTCACCCCTCCACTTT.